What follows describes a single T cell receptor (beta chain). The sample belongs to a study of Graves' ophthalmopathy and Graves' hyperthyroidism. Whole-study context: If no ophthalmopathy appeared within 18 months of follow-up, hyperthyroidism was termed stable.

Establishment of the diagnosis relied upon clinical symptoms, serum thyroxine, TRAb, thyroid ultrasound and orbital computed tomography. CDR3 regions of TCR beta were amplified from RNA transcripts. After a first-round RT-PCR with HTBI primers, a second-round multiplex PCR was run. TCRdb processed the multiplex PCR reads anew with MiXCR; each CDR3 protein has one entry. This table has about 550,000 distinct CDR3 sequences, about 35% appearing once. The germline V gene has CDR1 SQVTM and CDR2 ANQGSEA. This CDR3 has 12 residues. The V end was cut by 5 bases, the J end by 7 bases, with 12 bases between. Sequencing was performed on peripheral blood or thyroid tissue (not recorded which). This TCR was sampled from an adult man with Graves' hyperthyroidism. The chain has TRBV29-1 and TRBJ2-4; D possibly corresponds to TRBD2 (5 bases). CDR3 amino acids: CSVFAGGNIQYF. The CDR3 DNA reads TGCAGCGTTTTCGCGGGCGGCAACATTCAGTACTTC.